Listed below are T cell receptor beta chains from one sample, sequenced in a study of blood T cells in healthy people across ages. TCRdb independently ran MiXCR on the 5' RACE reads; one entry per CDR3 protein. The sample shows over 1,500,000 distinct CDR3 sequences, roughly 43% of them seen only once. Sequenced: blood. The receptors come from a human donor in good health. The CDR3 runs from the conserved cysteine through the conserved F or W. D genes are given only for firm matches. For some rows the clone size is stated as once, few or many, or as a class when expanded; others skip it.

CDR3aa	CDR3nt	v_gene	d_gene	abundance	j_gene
CASSQDWYNEQFF	TGTGCCAGCAGCCAAGACTGGTACAATGAGCAGTTCTTC	TRBV4-2	NA	NA	TRBJ2-1
CASSPLTKNIQYF	TGTGCCAGCAGCCCCCTCACCAAAAACATTCAGTACTTC	TRBV7-2	NA	NA	TRBJ2-4
CASSSAGGAKNIQDF	TGTGCCAGCAGTTCGGCGGGGGGAGCCAAAAACATTCAGGACTTC	TRBV6-5	TRBD2	NA	TRBJ2-4
CASSPRDTSNYGYTF	TGTGCCAGCAGCCCCCGGGACACCTCTAACTATGGCTACACCTTC	TRBV7-2	NA	NA	TRBJ1-2
CASSFTGLNTDTQYF	TGTGCCAGCAGTTTTACAGGTCTCAACACAGATACGCAGTATTTT	TRBV12-3/TRBV12-4	NA	few	TRBJ2-3
CSALGLTTNEQFF	TGCAGTGCTCTGGGCTTAACAACAAATGAGCAGTTCTTC	TRBV20-1	NA	NA	TRBJ2-1
CASSRNRDLNTEAFF	TGTGCCAGCAGCCGAAACAGGGACCTGAACACTGAAGCTTTCTTT	TRBV4-2	NA	NA	TRBJ1-1
CASSYSMTENTEAFF	TGTGCCAGCAGTTACTCTATGACAGAAAACACTGAAGCTTTCTTT	TRBV6-2/TRBV6-3	NA	NA	TRBJ1-1
CAARPTSYEQFF	TGCGCGGCCAGGCCGACCTCCTACGAGCAGTTCTTC	TRBV29-1	NA	NA	TRBJ2-1
CSAERSGNTGELFF	TGCAGCGCTGAAAGATCGGGGAACACCGGGGAGCTGTTTTTT	TRBV29-1	NA	few	TRBJ2-2
CASKDPNYGYTF	TGTGCCAGCAAGGACCCTAACTATGGCTACACCTTC	TRBV12-3/TRBV12-4	NA	few	TRBJ1-2
CSASDSGNYGYTF	TGCAGTGCTAGCGACAGTGGTAACTATGGCTACACCTTC	TRBV20-1	NA	few	TRBJ1-2
CASSQSGDQPQHF	TGTGCCAGCAGCCAGTCAGGGGATCAGCCCCAGCATTTT	TRBV6-2/TRBV6-3	NA	NA	TRBJ1-5
CASTEDRDNYGYTF	TGTGCCAGCACCGAGGACAGGGATAACTATGGCTACACCTTC	TRBV6-2/TRBV6-3	TRBD1	NA	TRBJ1-2
CASSLVVGENEKLFF	TGTGCCAGCAGCTTAGTGGTCGGAGAAAATGAAAAACTGTTTTTT	TRBV7-2	NA	NA	TRBJ1-4
CASRWTGNNEQFF	TGTGCCAGCAGGTGGACTGGAAACAATGAGCAGTTCTTC	TRBV12-3/TRBV12-4	NA	NA	TRBJ2-1
CASSTLTGFNEQFF	TGTGCCAGCAGCACCCTGACAGGGTTTAATGAGCAGTTCTTC	TRBV11-2	TRBD1	NA	TRBJ2-1
CASSSPVEVYTEAFF	TGTGCCAGCAGTTCCCCTGTCGAAGTGTACACTGAAGCTTTCTTT	TRBV28	NA	NA	TRBJ1-1
CASSQDYGRGRDGYTF	TGTGCCAGCAGCCAAGATTATGGCAGGGGCCGGGATGGCTACACCTTC	TRBV4-2	NA	once	TRBJ1-2
CASSTLATANYGYTF	TGTGCCAGCAGCACCTTGGCGACGGCCAACTATGGCTACACCTTC	TRBV7-9	NA	NA	TRBJ1-2
CASSGTGTGLRRAWANVLTF	TGTGCCAGCAGCGGCACCGGGACAGGGTTACGACGGGCCTGGGCCAACGTCCTGACTTTC	TRBV12-3/TRBV12-4	TRBD1	few	TRBJ2-6
CSANPLAGVTDTQYF	TGCAGTGCCAATCCGCTAGCGGGGGTCACAGATACGCAGTATTTT	TRBV20-1	TRBD2	few	TRBJ2-3
CASSQDWGGGLDEQFF	TGTGCCAGCAGCCAAGATTGGGGGGGGGGCTTGGATGAGCAGTTCTTC	TRBV4-2	NA	many	TRBJ2-1
CATSNPSGGVPFEQYF	TGTGCCACCAGCAATCCAAGCGGGGGGGTCCCTTTCGAGCAGTACTTC	TRBV15	TRBD2	NA	TRBJ2-7
CASSLAGQVYGYTF	TGTGCCAGCAGCTTAGCGGGACAGGTCTATGGCTACACCTTC	TRBV11-2	TRBD1	NA	TRBJ1-2
CASRPERGGQGETQYF	TGTGCCAGCAGGCCCGAACGTGGGGGGCAGGGAGAGACCCAGTACTTC	TRBV12-3/TRBV12-4	NA	few	TRBJ2-5
CATSDPSGRQFF	TGTGCCACCAGTGATCCTAGCGGAAGGCAGTTCTTC	TRBV24-1	TRBD2	few	TRBJ2-1
CASSQGAGGVQPQHF	TGTGCCAGCAGCCAAGGGGCAGGGGGCGTTCAGCCCCAGCATTTT	TRBV7-9	TRBD1	few	TRBJ1-5
CAISALPTSYNEQFF	TGTGCCATTAGTGCCCTACCGACTTCCTACAATGAGCAGTTCTTC	TRBV10-3	NA	NA	TRBJ2-1
CSTGVYTSGAQETQYF	TGCAGCACCGGGGTCTACACTAGCGGGGCCCAAGAGACCCAGTACTTC	TRBV29-1	TRBD2	NA	TRBJ2-5
CASSGMTVFGYTF	TGTGCCAGCAGCGGAATGACAGTTTTCGGCTACACCTTC	TRBV9	NA	NA	TRBJ1-2
CSARDSEANYGYTF	TGCAGTGCTAGAGATAGTGAAGCTAACTATGGCTACACCTTC	TRBV20-1	NA	NA	TRBJ1-2
CASSQDWQNIQYF	TGTGCCAGCAGCCAAGATTGGCAAAACATTCAGTACTTC	TRBV14	NA	few	TRBJ2-4
CASSKTGLGGPGYTF	TGTGCCAGCAGTAAGACGGGTCTGGGGGGCCCTGGCTACACCTTC	TRBV6-2/TRBV6-3	NA	NA	TRBJ1-2
CAISLRVTDNTEAFF	TGTGCCATCAGCTTACGCGTGACGGACAACACTGAAGCTTTCTTT	TRBV7-9	NA	once	TRBJ1-1
CASSLRVTSGEETQYF	TGCGCCAGCAGCTTGAGGGTGACTAGCGGTGAAGAGACCCAGTACTTC	TRBV5-1	TRBD2	few	TRBJ2-5
CSAPGTSNEKLFF	TGCAGTGCTCCCGGGACATCAAATGAAAAACTGTTTTTT	TRBV20-1	NA	many	TRBJ1-4
CAISDLDNEQFF	TGTGCCATCAGTGACCTCGACAATGAGCAGTTCTTC	TRBV10-3	NA	few	TRBJ2-1